One and the same sample provided the 24 T cell receptor beta chains below, sequenced in a study of prognosis after radiotherapy for stage I lung cancer. The TCR beta CDR3 region was amplified from genomic DNA, with two rounds of multiplex PCR being used for the amplification. First-round PCR amplification was performed with primers specific to each TRBV and TRBJ gene. TCRdb independently ran MiXCR on the multiplex PCR reads; one entry per CDR3 protein. Found here are about 36,000 distinct CDR3 sequences, less than 35% of them singletons; the top ten hold around a sixth. The source material was PBMCs, sampled before or after stereotactic body radiation therapy (not recorded which). These receptors originate from a donor aged 50 or older with non-small cell lung cancer.

The gene calls are TRBV6-1 and TRBJ1-1; D not resolved. CDR1 MNHNS and CDR2 SASEGT come from the germline V gene. The CDR3 sequence is 14 residues long. Trimming cost V 11 bases and J 11 bases, with 27 bases left between them. This chain's CDR3 is CAADDPRRPASAFF. In DNA, the CDR3 is TGTGCCGCAGACGATCCCCGAAGACCCGCCTCGGCTTTCTTT.

There are many counts of this clonotype. The rearrangement joins TRBV7-3 to TRBJ2-5; D is ambiguous. Germline CDR1 reads SGHTA; CDR2 reads FQGTGA. CDR3 length: 14 amino acids. V lost 4 bases to trimming and J lost 2 bases, with 11 bases between them. In DNA, the CDR3 is TGTGCCAGCAGCTATGGGGTAGATCAAGAGACCCAGTACTTC. It translates to CASSYGVDQETQYF.

This clonotype was seen many times. The chain has TRBV24-1 and TRBJ2-3; either TRBD1 or TRBD2 may fit D (8 bases each). The V end lost 3 bases, the J end lost 2 bases, and 26 bases lay between the germline ends. Germline-derived CDR1 and CDR2 are KGHDR and SFDVKD. The length of the CDR3 is 20 residues. For the CDR3, the DNA is TGTGCCACCAGTGATAACCCCAGGGGGCGGGAGGAACCCTACACAGATACGCAGTATTTT. Protein: CATSDNPRGREEPYTDTQYF.

To note about this clonotype: One base away lies a much larger clone, so this may be a sequencing read error. V and J are TRBV6-1 and TRBJ1-1; D remains ambiguous. Germline V gene sequence: CDR1 MNHNS, CDR2 SASEGT. Trimming took off 5 bases at V and 4 bases at J, with 14 bases between the two ends. This CDR3 is 14 amino acids long. This CDR3 is CASSLSAVGTEAFF. DNA of the CDR3: TGTGCCAGCAGTCTCTCCGCAGTGGGCACTGAAGCTTTCTTT.

This chain joins TRBV20-1 and TRBJ1-2; D perhaps matches TRBD1 (5 bases). Germline values: CDR1 DFQATT, CDR2 SNEGSKA (reference sequence). This CDR3 region has 13 residues. The V gene lost 6 bases and the J gene lost 4 bases, with 15 bases spanning the gap. The CDR3 spells CSATVQGAYGYTF. The CDR3 nucleotides are TGCAGTGCCACAGTTCAGGGAGCCTATGGCTACACCTTC.

On this clonotype: This probably arose from a read error, given a far larger clone one base away. This chain links TRBV6-2 or TRBV6-3 with TRBJ1-2; TRBD1 is a possible D gene (6 bases). From germline, CDR1 is MNHEY and CDR2 SVGEGT. The CDR3 is made up of 15 amino acids. Trimming shortened V by 3 bases and J by 1 base, and 12 bases separated the two germline ends. The CDR3 nucleotides read TGTGCCAGCAGTTATCCCTGGACAGTTAACTATGGCTACACCTTC. It codes for CASSYPWTVNYGYTF.

The chain is built from TRBV12-3 or TRBV12-4 and TRBJ2-2; TRBD1 agrees at 9 bases. The CDR3 runs 14 residues. Trimming removed 9 bases from V and 6 bases from J; junction bases left unmatched: 8. The DNA for the CDR3 is TGTGCCAGTAGAACAGGGGGCGCCGCCGGGGAGCTGTTTTTT. It encodes CASRTGGAAGELFF.

This sequence joins TRBV28 and TRBJ1-2; D gene uncertain. CDR1 and CDR2 from the germline V gene are MDHEN and SYDVKM. V was shortened by 5 bases and J by 5 bases, with 18 bases between the two germline ends. This CDR3 has 15 residues. DNA for the CDR3: TGTGCCAGCAGTCTTCAGCCTGCCACGACGTATGGCTACACCTTC. Encoded protein: CASSLQPATTYGYTF.

Sample share makes this clonotype medium-sized. The chain combines TRBV12-3 or TRBV12-4 with TRBJ2-7; the D gene is possibly TRBD1 (5 bases). V lost 3 bases to trimming and J lost 4 bases, with 16 bases between them. This CDR3 region has 15 residues. The CDR3: CASSFRTSALYEQYF. The CDR3 bases are TGTGCCAGCAGTTTCCGGACATCCGCGCTTTACGAGCAGTACTTC.

Many counts were recorded for this clonotype. V usage is TRBV28 and J usage is TRBJ1-2; D is undetermined. Deletions cut 6 bases from V and 2 bases from J, with 4 bases between. The CDR3 has 11 residues. CDR1 and CDR2 (germline): MDHEN, SYDVKM. In DNA, the CDR3 is TGTGCCAGCAGCTACAACTATGGCTACACCTTC. Encoded protein: CASSYNYGYTF.

This clonotype was picked up many times. The chain joins TRBV3-1 to TRBJ1-2; D is perhaps TRBD1 (6 bases). V was clipped by 5 bases and J by 3 bases, with 13 bases between them. This CDR3 is 14 amino acids long. In germline, CDR1 is LGHDT, CDR2 YNNKEL (reference sequence). The CDR3 region is CASSSQGLHYGYTF. In nucleotides, the CDR3 is TGTGCCAGCAGCTCACAGGGCCTTCACTATGGCTACACCTTC.

This clonotype was observed many times. V and J are TRBV12-3 or TRBV12-4 and TRBJ2-7; D unclear. V gave up 3 bases and J gave up 4 bases, with 16 bases separating them. The CDR3 sequence is 15 residues long. The CDR3 spells CASSFIWPTDYEQYF. For the CDR3, the DNA is TGTGCCAGCAGTTTTATCTGGCCAACTGATTACGAGCAGTACTTC.

This clonotype occurred many times. The chain carries TRBV27 and TRBJ2-7; 8 nucleotides match TRBD1. CDR1 is MNHEY and CDR2 is SMNVEV in the germline V gene (reference sequence). J lost 4 bases, V lost 6 bases, and 11 bases had no gene match. This CDR3 spans 15 amino acids. The DNA for the CDR3 is TGTGCCAGCAGCCAAGGGTCAGGGGGCTTGTACGAGCAGTACTTC. It specifies CASSQGSGGLYEQYF.

In regard to this clonotype: Given a far larger clone just one base away, this is likely a sequencing read error. The J gene is TRBJ2-3, the V gene TRBV6-6, with 8 nucleotides matching TRBD1. Looked up from germline, CDR1 is MNHNY and CDR2 is SVGAGI (reference sequence). The V gene end was trimmed by 6 bases and the J gene end by 7 bases; junction bases not matched to a gene: 12. The CDR3 consists of 15 residues. The CDR3 DNA reads as TGTGCCAGCAGCCCGACAGGGGCCGGTACCTATACGCAGTATTTT. Protein sequence: CASSPTGAGTYTQYF.

The CDR3 DNA reads as TGTGCCAGCATTCGGCGTAGCTCTGGGGCCAACGTCCTGACTTTC. Its translation is CASIRRSSGANVLTF. The chain is built from TRBV12-3 or TRBV12-4 and TRBJ2-6; D ambiguous. The V and J ends lost 7 bases and 0 bases respectively, with 10 bases between them. The CDR3 has 15 residues.

As concerns this clonotype: Its ends do not fully match the called genes, so a read error is possible. CDR3 sequence reads: CSSSLSGDRVDCYTF. The CDR3 nucleotides read TGCTCCAGCAGCTTGTCCGGCGACAGGGTGGATTGCTACACCTTC. This rearrangement joins TRBV5-1 to TRBJ1-2; 7 nucleotides line up with TRBD1. This CDR3 contains 15 residues. Looked up from germline, CDR1 is SGHRS and CDR2 is YFSETQ. The full variable domain, its missing parts supplied by reference TRBV5-1 and TRBJ1-2, is KAGVTQTPRYLIKTRGQQVTLSCSPISGHRSVSWYQQTPGQGLQFLFEYFSETQRNKGNFPGRFSGRQFSNSRSEMNVSTLELGDSALYLCSSSLSGDRVDCYTFGSGTRLTVV.

Regarding this clonotype: The junction and the germline gene differ at one end; a read error may be behind it. The DNA of the CDR3 is TGTTCCAGCAGTCGGGAAAGTTCCCCGCCGGGTTCACCCCTCCACTTT. This gives the protein CSSSRESSPPGSPLHF. This chain uses TRBV5-8 with TRBJ1-6, with unresolved D. The CDR3 is made up of 16 amino acids. The germline CDR1 and CDR2 sequences are SGHTS and YDEGEE. Using reference TRBV5-8 and TRBJ1-6 for the parts outside the CDR3, the full variable domain is EAGVTQSPTHLIKTRGQQATLRCSPISGHTSVYWYQQALGLGLQFLLWYDEGEERNRGNFPPRFSGRQFPNYSSELNVNALELEDSALYLCSSSRESSPPGSPLHFGNGTRLTVT.

This clonotype was observed a single time. The chain employs TRBV7-8 and TRBJ2-3, with 7 bases lining up with TRBD2. V was pared by 1 base and J by 2 bases, with 9 bases of the junction left unmatched. Germline values: CDR1 SGHVS, CDR2 FQNEAQ. This CDR3 is 17 amino acids long. CDR3 nucleotide sequence: TGTGCCAGCAGCTTAGTTGGTAGCGGGTCCATCACAGATACGCAGTATTTT. Amino acids: CASSLVGSGSITDTQYF.

There are a few counts of this clonotype. The chain joins TRBV29-1 to TRBJ2-3; D uncertain. CDR3 length equals 14 residues. Trimming cost V 0 bases and J 4 bases, with 11 bases left between them. Germline lookup yields CDR1 SQVTM and CDR2 ANQGSEA. The CDR3 region has the DNA TGCAGCGTTGAAGATGCGGCCGCCGCAGATACGCAGTATTTT. Amino acid sequence: CSVEDAAAADTQYF.

This clonotype was counted many times. V usage is TRBV18 and J usage is TRBJ2-1; TRBD2 matches 7 bases. The germline V gene encodes CDR1 KGHSH and CDR2 LQKENI. The CDR3 spans 16 residues. J was trimmed by 0 bases and V by 6 bases; bases with no gene match: 8. The CDR3 DNA is TGTGCCAGCTCTACGAGCGGGGCCAGCTCCTACAATGAGCAGTTCTTC. This encodes CASSTSGASSYNEQFF.

This clonotype was observed a few times. A read error may be the cause here, since a much bigger clone is one base away. The DNA for the CDR3 is TGTGCCAGCATGAGGTTAGCGGGAGTCTCCTACGAGCAGTACTTC. This sequence encodes CASMRLAGVSYEQYF. The V call is TRBV6-1, the J call TRBJ2-7; the match to TRBD2 covers 9 bases. CDR1 MNHNS and CDR2 SASEGT come from the germline V gene. V shed 7 bases and J 0 bases; nucleotides not matched to a gene: 7. The CDR3 extends over 15 amino acids.

On this clonotype itself: This may come from a read error, since a much larger clone is one base off. The chain combines TRBV10-3 with TRBJ1-2, with 8 bases matching TRBD1. Germline V gene sequence: CDR1 ENHRY, CDR2 SYGVKD. The CDR3 runs to 15 residues. The CDR3 DNA sequence: TGTGCCGTCAGTGTTACAGGACAGGGAAGCTATGGCTACGCCTTC. It specifies CAVSVTGQGSYGYAF.

This clonotype is a singleton in its sample. A junction end diverges from the germline sequence, so it may reflect a read error. This rearrangement joins TRBV11-1 to TRBJ2-1; 9 bases are a match to TRBD1. The CDR3 contains 14 residues. Germline-derived CDR1 and CDR2 are SGHAT and FQDESV (reference sequence). DNA for the CDR3: TGCGCCAGCAGGAGGACAGGGGAATACAATGAGCAGTTCTTC. Translated, it gives CASRRTGEYNEQFF.

The chain couples TRBV5-1 to TRBJ2-1, with D possibly being TRBD2 (5 bases). Trimming removed 0 bases from V and 6 bases from J, with 10 bases in between. This CDR3 is 14 amino acids long. CDR1 SGHRS and CDR2 YFSETQ come from the germline V gene. The CDR3 coding sequence is TGCGCCAGCAGCTTGGGTTCGGGGTCCAATGAGCAGTTCTTC. Protein product: CASSLGSGSNEQFF. The full variable domain, in which reference TRBV5-1 and TRBJ2-1 provide the parts outside the CDR3, is KAGVTQTPRYLIKTRGQQVTLSCSPISGHRSVSWYQQTPGQGLQFLFEYFSETQRNKGNFPGRFSGRQFSNSRSEMNVSTLELGDSALYLCASSLGSGSNEQFFGPGTRLTVL.